This T cell receptor (beta chain) was captured by sequencing in a study of neurological immune-mediated disorders. Time point noted: longitudinal time-point 3. Template-switch 5'RACE cDNA synthesis added a 10-nucleotide unique molecular identifier. From the 5' RACE reads, TCRdb called clonotypes with MiXCR, one entry per CDR3 protein. Of roughly 50,000 distinct CDR3 sequences in the sample, about 12% were seen once. V shed 6 bases, J shed 7 bases, and the junction held 14 bases outside the gene matches. Germline CDR1 is DFQATT and CDR2 is SNEGSKA (reference sequence). The CDR3 has 14 residues. This clonotype was counted many times.

What was sequenced was PBMCs. The TCR comes from a male donor with HTLV-1-associated myelopathy (HAM/TSP). The rearrangement links TRBV20-1 to TRBJ2-7, with 8 bases identical to TRBD2. This CDR3 is CSAQSGGPSGEQYF. In DNA form, the CDR3 reads TGCAGTGCCCAAAGCGGGGGTCCCTCCGGGGAGCAGTACTTC.